Listed here is a single T cell receptor beta chain. Sequencing was performed with immunoSEQ multiplex PCR; in TCRdb, only in-frame clones are kept and a portion is missing. The repertoire holds about 71,000 clones, with approximately 90% as singletons. V lost 5 bases and J lost 0, with 8 bases in between. The CDR3 is 14 amino acids. Germline values: CDR1 MNHEY, CDR2 SVGAGI. The data were obtained in a study of blood T cell repertoires in COVID-19. At the level of the study: Researchers got acute and convalescent COVID-19 samples from the United States, Italy and Spain. The cDNA or gDNA used as material had been derived from T cells, B-cell-depleted T cells, or PBMCs.

The specimen was peripheral blood. The clonotype originates from a woman between 18 and 30 years old with acute or convalescent COVID-19. The rearrangement joins TRBV6-5 to TRBJ2-1; D gene uncertain. CDR3 in DNA: TGTGCCAGCAGTCCCATGAGCTCCTACAATGAGCAGTTCTTC. It specifies CASSPMSSYNEQFF.